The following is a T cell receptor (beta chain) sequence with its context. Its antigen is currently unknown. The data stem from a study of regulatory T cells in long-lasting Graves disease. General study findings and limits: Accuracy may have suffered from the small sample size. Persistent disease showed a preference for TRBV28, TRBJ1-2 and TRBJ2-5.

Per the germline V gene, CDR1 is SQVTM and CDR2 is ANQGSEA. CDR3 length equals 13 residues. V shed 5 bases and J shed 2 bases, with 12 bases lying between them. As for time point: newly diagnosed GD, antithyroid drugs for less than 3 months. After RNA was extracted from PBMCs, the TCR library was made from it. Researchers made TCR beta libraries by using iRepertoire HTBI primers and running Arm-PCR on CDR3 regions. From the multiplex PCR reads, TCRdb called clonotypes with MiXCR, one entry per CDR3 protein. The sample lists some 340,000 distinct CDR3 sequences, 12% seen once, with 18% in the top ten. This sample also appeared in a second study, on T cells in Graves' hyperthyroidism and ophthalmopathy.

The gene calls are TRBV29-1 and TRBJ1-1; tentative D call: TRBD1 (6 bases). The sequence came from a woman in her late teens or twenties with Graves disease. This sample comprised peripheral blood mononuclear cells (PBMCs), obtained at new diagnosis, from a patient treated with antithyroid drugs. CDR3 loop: CSVTEGGNTEAFF. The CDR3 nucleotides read TGCAGCGTTACCGAGGGGGGAAACACTGAAGCTTTCTTT.